The 26 T cell receptor beta chains given below trace back to one sample, sequenced in a study of response to subunit inactivated influenza vaccine. TCRdb used MiXCR to reprocess the RT-PCR reads, holding one entry per CDR3 protein. The table shows about 780,000 distinct CDR3 sequences, with around 18% occurring only once. The source was PBMCs from blood, collected more than 4 days after vaccination. The receptors were gathered from a man over 45 who received an inactivated influenza vaccine.

As DNA, the CDR3 is TGCAGTGCTTCTCGGACTAGCGGGGGGACCCATACGCAGTATTTT. Protein sequence: CSASRTSGGTHTQYF. The chain couples TRBV20-1 to TRBJ2-3; 14 bases match TRBD2. Germline V gene data show CDR1 as DFQATT and CDR2 as SNEGSKA (reference sequence). The J segment lost 7 bases and the V segment lost 5 bases, leaving 8 bases of the junction unmatched. The CDR3 has 15 amino acids.

This sequence joins TRBV5-1 and TRBJ2-7; possibly TRBD1 for D (6 bases). V gave up 0 bases and J gave up 4 bases, with 20 bases separating them. The CDR3 extends over 17 amino acids. Looked up from germline, CDR1 is SGHRS and CDR2 is YFSETQ. The CDR3 DNA reads as TGCGCCAGCAGCTTGGGGGGTTTAGGGGCAGGACAGTACGAGCAGTACTTC. Protein product: CASSLGGLGAGQYEQYF. Complete variable domain (other parts from reference TRBV5-1 and TRBJ2-7): KAGVTQTPRYLIKTRGQQVTLSCSPISGHRSVSWYQQTPGQGLQFLFEYFSETQRNKGNFPGRFSGRQFSNSRSEMNVSTLELGDSALYLCASSLGGLGAGQYEQYFGPGTRLTVT.

The chain carries TRBV10-3 and TRBJ2-7; tentative D call: TRBD1 (6 bases). V lost 0 bases to trimming and J lost 5 bases, with 17 bases between them. Germline V gene lookup returns CDR1 ENHRY and CDR2 SYGVKD. The CDR3 length is 16 residues. This CDR3 reads CAISESNLGAVHEQYF. The CDR3 region has the DNA TGTGCCATCAGTGAGTCAAATTTGGGGGCTGTCCACGAGCAGTACTTC.

There are a few counts of this clonotype. The genes are TRBV12-3 or TRBV12-4 and TRBJ2-7; the match to TRBD2 covers 13 bases. V dropped 6 bases and J dropped 1; count of bases not matched to a gene: 3. This CDR3 contains 15 residues. This CDR3 reads CASRPGLAGSYEQYF. The CDR3 nucleotides read TGTGCCAGCAGACCGGGACTAGCGGGATCCTACGAGCAGTACTTC.

The sample holds many counts of this clonotype. The chain is built from TRBV10-3 and TRBJ1-1, with unresolved D. The V end lost 6 bases, the J end lost 0 bases, and 5 bases lay between the germline ends. Germline V gene data show CDR1 as ENHRY and CDR2 as SYGVKD. The CDR3 consists of 12 residues. CDR3 coding DNA: TGTGCCATCAGAGGGATGAACACTGAAGCTTTCTTT. This encodes CAIRGMNTEAFF.

In this sample, this clonotype turned up a few times. J is TRBJ2-5 and V is TRBV5-5, with D possibly TRBD1 on 6 matching bases. V gave up 2 bases and J gave up 4 bases, with 18 bases separating them. Looked up from germline, CDR1 is SGHKS and CDR2 is YYEKEE (reference sequence). This CDR3 is 16 amino acids long. The CDR3 loop is CASSLHFGTYGETQYF. DNA of the CDR3: TGTGCCAGCAGCTTACATTTCGGGACATACGGAGAGACCCAGTACTTC.

This clonotype was counted ten times or more. The CDR3 DNA sequence: TGTGCCAGCAGTTTAAGGGGACAGGGGGCGCTGATCAATGAGCAGTTCTTC. Its protein is CASSLRGQGALINEQFF. This chain links TRBV12-3 or TRBV12-4 with TRBJ2-1; 12 bases line up with TRBD1. Trimming removed 2 bases from V and 6 bases from J; junction bases left unmatched: 8. The CDR3 runs to 17 residues.

Of note for this clonotype: This could be a read error, since a much larger clone is one nucleotide away. The rearrangement links TRBV20-1 to TRBJ2-3; D not certain. The germline V gene has CDR1 DFQATT and CDR2 SNEGSKA (reference sequence). V was shortened by 5 bases and J by 5 bases, with 17 bases between the two germline ends. The CDR3 has 14 residues. The CDR3 sequence is CSAQSDRSIDTQYF. The DNA of the CDR3 is TGCAGTGCTCAGAGCGACCGATCCATAGATACGCAGTATTTT.

The genes are TRBV7-8 and TRBJ1-1; D gene ambiguous. CDR3 size: 15 residues. Per germline, CDR1 SGHVS and CDR2 FQNEAQ. The V gene lost 0 bases and the J gene lost 5 bases, with 13 bases spanning the gap. The CDR3 coding sequence is TGTGCCAGCAGCTTAGCCCGGGTCGGGGTGACTGAAGCTTTCTTT. This translates into CASSLARVGVTEAFF.

The sample holds a few counts of this clonotype. The V gene is TRBV4-3, the J gene TRBJ1-2; no definite D call. The CDR3 length is 15 residues. V lost 1 base to trimming and J lost 8 bases, with 17 bases between them. From germline, CDR1 is LGHNA and CDR2 YSLEER. The CDR3 spells CASSQGVPPLLGYTF. The CDR3 DNA reads as TGCGCCAGCAGCCAAGGGGTCCCCCCCCTTCTAGGCTACACCTTC.

As for this clonotype: This may arise from a read error, as a much more abundant clone is one base away. This chain uses TRBV6-2 or TRBV6-3 with TRBJ1-5; tentative D call: TRBD1 (6 bases). Looked up from germline, CDR1 is MNHEY and CDR2 is SVGEGT. The CDR3 has 12 amino acids. The V and J ends lost 6 bases and 6 bases respectively, with 9 bases between them. The CDR3 spells CASRTGLQPQHF. CDR3 sequence (DNA): TGTGCCAGCAGAACAGGGCTTCAGCCCCAGCATTTT.

This clonotype was observed a handful of times. This rearrangement joins TRBV15 to TRBJ2-1; D is perhaps TRBD2 (6 bases). The CDR3 covers 12 residues. Germline loops: CDR1 LNHNV, CDR2 YYDKDF (reference sequence). Between the trimmed V and J ends, which lost 5 bases and 15 bases, there was a span of 17 bases. The CDR3 nucleotides are TGTGCCACCAGCCCAGGACCGGGGGATCGGTTCTTC. As protein: CATSPGPGDRFF.

The V gene is TRBV5-6, the J gene TRBJ2-3, with D perhaps TRBD2 (6 bases). V lost 2 bases to trimming and J lost 4 bases, with 11 bases between them. The CDR3 contains 14 residues. The germline gives CDR1 SGHDT, CDR2 YYEEEE. This CDR3 is CASSFRRRADTQYF. In DNA, the CDR3 is TGTGCCAGCAGCTTTCGCCGGAGGGCAGATACGCAGTATTTT.

This chain connects TRBV7-8 to TRBJ2-7; D ambiguous. CDR1 SGHVS and CDR2 FQNEAQ come from the germline V gene. The CDR3 is made up of 15 amino acids. V gave up 4 bases and J gave up 2 bases, with 15 bases separating them. CDR3 amino acids: CASSSLGPGAYEQYF. CDR3 in DNA: TGTGCCAGCAGCTCCTTAGGTCCAGGAGCCTACGAGCAGTACTTC.

The gene calls are TRBV27 and TRBJ2-1; D unclear. In germline, CDR1 is MNHEY, CDR2 SMNVEV (reference sequence). Trimming left V 6 bases short and J 8 bases short, with 14 bases between. The CDR3 consists of 13 residues. For the CDR3, the DNA is TGTGCCAGCAGCACGGCCAGGTTCGATGAGCAGTTCTTC. This translates into CASSTARFDEQFF.

This clonotype came up a few times. This chain joins TRBV12-3 or TRBV12-4 and TRBJ1-6; perhaps TRBD1 as D (5 bases). This CDR3 region has 15 residues. V lost 1 base and J lost 5, with 9 bases in between. CDR3 residues: CASSLVQGHNSPLHF. The CDR3 nucleotides read TGTGCCAGCAGTTTAGTTCAGGGTCATAATTCACCCCTCCACTTT.

This clonotype turned up a few times. Germline and junction disagree at one end, which may indicate a read error. The chain recombines TRBV12-3 or TRBV12-4 with TRBJ2-6; D is perhaps TRBD2 (6 bases). This CDR3 comprises 15 residues. The CDR3 here is CASSLAAPGANVLTF. The DNA of the CDR3 is TGTGCCAGCAGCTTAGCGGCTCCCGGGGCCAACGTCCTGACTTTC.

This clonotype occurred a few times. This sequence joins TRBV12-3 or TRBV12-4 and TRBJ2-5; 7 nucleotides line up with TRBD2. The CDR3 has 17 amino acids. V shed 7 bases and J 5 bases; nucleotides not matched to a gene: 19. The CDR3 DNA is TGTGCCAGCACGTCAAGTTGGGGGAGGGTTCGTGTGGAGACCCAGTACTTC. Its protein is CASTSSWGRVRVETQYF.

The chain has TRBV10-3 and TRBJ1-5; 9 bases agree with TRBD1. V lost 8 bases, J lost 5 bases, and 7 bases stayed unmatched. The CDR3 totals 14 residues. The germline gives CDR1 ENHRY, CDR2 SYGVKD. CDR3: CAISGTGLDQPQHF. The CDR3 region has the DNA TGTGCCATCTCCGGGACAGGGTTGGATCAGCCCCAGCATTTT.

This clonotype was seen more than once but under ten times. The rearrangement links TRBV4-2 to TRBJ2-1; a weak D match, TRBD2 (6 bases). V lost 1 base and J lost 5, with 18 bases in between. There are 17 residues in the CDR3. Germline CDR1 is LGHNA and CDR2 is YNFKEQ. In DNA form, the CDR3 reads TGTGCCAGCAGCCAAGTAATTCGGGGGAGCAGAAACAATGAGCAGTTCTTC. Its protein product is CASSQVIRGSRNNEQFF.

A few counts support this clonotype. The chain joins TRBV7-6 to TRBJ2-7, with D perhaps matching TRBD2 (6 bases). V was clipped by 4 bases and J by 3 bases, with 13 bases between them. The V gene's germline CDR1 is SGHVS and CDR2 FNYEAQ. CDR3 length: 14 amino acids. The CDR3 region is CASSYDGGVYEQYF. DNA of the CDR3: TGTGCCAGCAGCTACGACGGAGGGGTCTACGAGCAGTACTTC.

The rearrangement uses TRBV7-9 and TRBJ2-7; weak D call: TRBD2 (5 bases). Trimming cost V 1 base and J 6 bases, with 10 bases left between them. The CDR3 spans 13 residues. Germline lookup yields CDR1 SEHNR and CDR2 FQNEAQ (reference sequence). CDR3 coding DNA: TGTGCCAGCAGCTTAGTCGCGGGTGGCGAGCAGTACTTC. Amino acid sequence: CASSLVAGGEQYF. The whole variable domain, remainder taken from reference TRBV7-9 and TRBJ2-7, is DTGVSQNPRHKITKRGQNVTFRCDPISEHNRLYWYRQTLGQGPEFLTYFQNEAQLEKSRLLSDRFSAERPKGSFSTLEIQRTEQGDSAMYLCASSLVAGGEQYFGPGTRLTVT.

This chain joins TRBV4-3 and TRBJ2-3; 9 bases line up with TRBD1. Trimming at V came to 4 bases and at J to 4 bases, leaving 6 bases not matched to a gene. CDR1 is LGHNA, CDR2 YSLEER, per germline. The length of the CDR3 is 15 residues. CDR3 sequence: CASSPGTGNADTQYF. DNA of the CDR3: TGCGCCAGCAGCCCCGGGACAGGGAATGCAGATACGCAGTATTTT.

V and J are TRBV6-1 and TRBJ1-6; D is undetermined. Germline CDR1 and CDR2: MNHNS and SASEGT. The CDR3 is 12 residues long. Trimming shortened V by 5 bases and J by 13 bases, and 12 bases separated the two germline ends. The CDR3 DNA sequence: TGTGCCAGCAGTAACCACCCCTCGCCCCTCCACTTT. It translates to CASSNHPSPLHF.

The table lists this clonotype with a few counts. J is TRBJ2-1 and V is TRBV28; 10 bases are shared with TRBD2. The CDR3 is 15 amino acids. Trimming cost V 6 bases and J 4 bases; bases outside gene matches: 6. The germline V gene encodes CDR1 MDHEN and CDR2 SYDVKM. The CDR3 bases are TGTGCCAGCAGAAGAGCGGGAGGGACTTACAATGAGCAGTTCTTC. Protein: CASRRAGGTYNEQFF.

This clonotype appeared many times. The chain is built from TRBV27 and TRBJ2-1, with 13 nucleotides matching TRBD2. With V trimmed by 5 bases and J by 10 bases, 2 bases remained unmatched. Looked up from germline, CDR1 is MNHEY and CDR2 is SMNVEV (reference sequence). The CDR3 has 13 amino acids. The CDR3 here is CASSPGLAGEQFF. DNA for the CDR3: TGTGCCAGCAGTCCGGGACTAGCGGGAGAGCAGTTCTTC.